Listed below are T cell receptor beta chains from one sample, sequenced in a study of shared clonotypes between healthy human individuals. Clones were read by immunoSEQ multiplex PCR, and TCRdb kept only the in-frame ones, dropping some. The sample includes 2 million to 3 million clones, more than 90% seen only once; the top ten take roughly 0.15%. Sample: naive CD4+ T cells sorted from blood. These receptors all come from a man between 18 and 29 years old in good health. The CDR3 runs from the conserved cysteine through the conserved F or W. Each record gives: clone size, V gene, J gene, D gene, CDR3 DNA, CDR3 protein. D genes are given only for firm matches. Clone sizes are given selectively: once, few, many, or a class where the clone is expanded.

>NA|TRBV5-6|TRBJ1-2|NA
TGTGCCAGCAGCTCCGAAGGTAGACCGCCAGGCTTC
CASSSEGRPPGF
>NA|TRBV19|TRBJ1-2|TRBD1
TGTGCCAGTAGTAACCCTGGGGACAGCGCTAACTATGGCTACACCTTC
CASSNPGDSANYGYTF
>NA|TRBV4-1|TRBJ1-2|NA
TGCGCCAGCAGCCGACAGCCTCCCAACGCAGGGCCCAACTATGGCTACACCTTC
CASSRQPPNAGPNYGYTF
>NA|TRBV7-2|TRBJ2-5|TRBD1
TGTGCCAGCAGCCCATGGACAGGGGGCGCAGAGACCCAGTACTTC
CASSPWTGGAETQYF
>NA|TRBV11-3|TRBJ2-1|TRBD2
TGTGCCAGCAGCCAAAGCGGGGGGGCGGGTAACGAGCAGTTCTTC
CASSQSGGAGNEQFF
>NA|TRBV2|TRBJ2-3|NA
TGTGCCAGCAGTGAGTCCCGGGCAGCCGCTTTCACAGATACGCAGTATTTT
CASSESRAAAFTDTQYF
>NA|TRBV2|TRBJ1-6|NA
TGTGCCAGCCATGAATCGGGATTCAACTCACCCCTCCACTTT
CASHESGFNSPLHF
>NA|TRBV5-1|TRBJ2-4|NA
TGCGCCAGCAGCACCGAGTCTGCCAAAAACATTCAGTACTTC
CASSTESAKNIQYF
>once|TRBV2|TRBJ1-1|NA
TGTGCCAGCAGTTCAGGGACCACGGGTGAAACTGAAGCTTTCTTT
CASSSGTTGETEAFF
>NA|TRBV11-3|TRBJ2-2|TRBD2
TGTGCCAGCAGCCTGAGCGCGGGACTAGCGGGAAAAGGCGGGGAGCTGTTTTTT
CASSLSAGLAGKGGELFF
>NA|TRBV5-6|TRBJ2-7|TRBD2
TGTGCCAGCAGCCAAAATAGCGGGGGGAGCTACGAGCAGTACTTC
CASSQNSGGSYEQYF
>NA|TRBV14|TRBJ1-2|NA
TGTGCCAGCAGCCCGACAGGACGGGGCTACACCTTC
CASSPTGRGYTF
>NA|TRBV5-6|TRBJ2-1|TRBD2
TGTGCCAGCAGCCGAAGCGGGAACTCCTACAATGAGCAGTTCTTC
CASSRSGNSYNEQFF
>NA|TRBV2|TRBJ2-3|NA
TGTGCCAGCAGTATCTCAGATACGCAGTATTTT
CASSISDTQYF
>NA|TRBV7-8|TRBJ2-3|TRBD2
TGTGCCAGCAGCTTGCCCTTGGGCGGGAGGAAAACAGATACGCAGTATTTT
CASSLPLGGRKTDTQYF
>NA|TRBV6-5|TRBJ1-2|TRBD1
TGTGCCAGCAGTTGGGACAGGGGGTATGGCTACACCTTC
CASSWDRGYGYTF
>NA|TRBV7-2|TRBJ2-2|NA
TGTGCCAGCAGCACTGACATCGCGAACACCGGGGAGCTGTTTTTT
CASSTDIANTGELFF